The 28 T cell receptor beta chains reported below all come from one sample, sequenced in a study of metastatic and nonmetastatic thyroid tumors. Ahead of thyroid surgery, no patient had received treatment of any kind. TCRdb re-processed the PCR reads through MiXCR. The sample lists 85,000 to 100,000 clones; more than 9.5% were seen once. The specimen sequenced was blood. All receptors derive from a female donor with papillary thyroid cancer or a benign thyroid nodule (not recorded which). Some clones in this sample may be carry-over from other donors' samples.

Remarks on this clone: One end of the junction does not line up with germline, which may come from a read error. V is TRBV28 and J is TRBJ2-7, with 7 bases matching TRBD2. The CDR3 runs to 12 residues. CDR1 is MDHEN and CDR2 is SYDVKM in the germline V gene. CDR3 bases: TGTGTCAGCAGTTTGGCGACTAGCTGGACCGTATTC. Translating it yields CVSSLATSWTVF.

This clone showed up many times. This rearrangement joins TRBV5-1 to TRBJ1-1, with 7 bases aligning to TRBD1. J lost 2 bases, V lost 0 bases, and 4 bases had no gene match. Germline lookup yields CDR1 SGHRS and CDR2 YFSETQ. CDR3 length equals 15 residues. The CDR3 region is CASSLDGQDNTEAFF. In DNA, the CDR3 is TGCGCCAGCAGCTTGGACGGACAGGATAACACTGAAGCTTTCTTT. Full variable domain (outside the CDR3, taken from reference TRBV5-1 and TRBJ1-1): KAGVTQTPRYLIKTRGQQVTLSCSPISGHRSVSWYQQTPGQGLQFLFEYFSETQRNKGNFPGRFSGRQFSNSRSEMNVSTLELGDSALYLCASSLDGQDNTEAFFGQGTRLTVV.

This clone was counted at least ten times. The chain is built from TRBV9 and TRBJ1-5, with D perhaps TRBD1 (5 bases). The V gene's germline CDR1 is SGDLS and CDR2 YYNGEE. This CDR3 contains 15 residues. V was cut by 4 bases and J by 0 bases, with 11 bases left in between. DNA for the CDR3: TGTGCCAGCAGCTTTACAGGATATAGCAATCAGCCCCAGCATTTT. As protein: CASSFTGYSNQPQHF.

This clone was observed many times. The chain links TRBV28 to TRBJ1-1; no definite D call. The germline V and J ends were trimmed by 8 bases and 0 bases, with 13 bases remaining between them. This CDR3 has 14 residues. Germline-derived CDR1 and CDR2 are MDHEN and SYDVKM. DNA of the CDR3: TGTGCCAGCCAAATTAAAGTAGTGAACACTGAAGCTTTCTTT. Protein: CASQIKVVNTEAFF.

This clone was observed many times. The gene calls are TRBV28 and TRBJ1-2; a possible D gene is TRBD1 (5 bases). Trimming removed 5 bases from V and 4 bases from J, with 17 bases in between. This CDR3 comprises 15 residues. Germline-derived CDR1 and CDR2 are MDHEN and SYDVKM. The DNA of the CDR3 is TGTGCCAGCAGTCCATATGGGGGGGAGGGCTATGGCTACACCTTC. Amino acids: CASSPYGGEGYGYTF.

This clone showed up just a few times. This chain uses TRBV28 with TRBJ1-1; perhaps TRBD1 as D (5 bases). V was pared by 1 base and J by 3 bases, with 18 bases between. The CDR3 runs 17 residues. Germline V gene sequence: CDR1 MDHEN, CDR2 SYDVKM. The CDR3 protein is CASSLSSTGGLYTEAFF. In DNA, the CDR3 is TGTGCCAGCAGTTTATCCTCAACCGGGGGTTTATACACTGAAGCTTTCTTT.

This clone was seen at least ten times. The CDR3 sequence is CASSFDGGAQEQYF. CDR3 in DNA: TGTGCCAGCAGTTTTGATGGGGGGGCTCAAGAGCAGTACTTC. This chain connects TRBV6-1 to TRBJ2-7; a possible D gene is TRBD2 (7 bases). The length of the CDR3 is 14 residues. Germline V lookup: CDR1 MNHNS, CDR2 SASEGT. Trimming removed 5 bases from V and 7 bases from J, with 18 bases in between.

At least ten counts were recorded for this clone. The V call is TRBV30, the J call TRBJ1-6; 12 nucleotides align to TRBD1. V dropped 8 bases and J dropped 9; count of bases not matched to a gene: 11. This CDR3 has 15 amino acids. Germline V gives CDR1 GTSNPN, CDR2 SVGIG (reference sequence). The CDR3 spells CARTGTGGAGSPLHF. In nucleotides, the CDR3 is TGTGCCCGTACCGGGACAGGGGGCGCGGGTTCACCCCTCCACTTT.

This clone was detected ten times or more. CDR3 DNA: TGTGCCAGCAGCCCGGGCCCCCTTGGAAATCAGCCCCAGCATTTT. As protein: CASSPGPLGNQPQHF. The chain links TRBV14 to TRBJ1-5; no clear D. Germline lookup yields CDR1 SGHDN and CDR2 FVKESK. The V gene lost 4 bases and the J gene lost 4 bases, with 14 bases spanning the gap. This CDR3 spans 15 amino acids.

The J gene is TRBJ2-5, the V gene TRBV7-6; TRBD2 aligns across 14 bases. The CDR3 runs to 15 residues. The V gene end was trimmed by 4 bases and the J gene end by 4 bases; junction bases not matched to a gene: 2. Germline CDR1 reads SGHVS; CDR2 reads FNYEAQ. Here the CDR3 reads CASSSGLAGVETQYF. CDR3 DNA: TGTGCCAGCAGCTCGGGACTAGCGGGAGTAGAGACCCAGTACTTC.

J is TRBJ1-1 and V is TRBV9; D is unresolved. Germline V gene sequence: CDR1 SGDLS, CDR2 YYNGEE. Trimming left V 2 bases short and J 1 base short, with 6 bases between. CDR3 length: 13 amino acids. The DNA for the CDR3 is TGTGCCAGCAGCGTTACATCGAACACTGAAGCTTTCTTT. This gives the protein CASSVTSNTEAFF.

The CDR3 loop reads CASRSPSGSSNTIYF. In DNA, the CDR3 is TGTGCCAGCAGGTCTCCTTCGGGGTCCTCGAACACCATATATTTT. This sequence joins TRBV7-2 and TRBJ1-3, with D uncertain. V gave up 6 bases and J gave up 7 bases, with 19 bases separating them. Germline-derived CDR1 and CDR2 are SGHTA and FQGNSA. This CDR3 is built from 15 residues.

This clone showed up many times. V is TRBV4-2 and J is TRBJ2-1; 7 bases agree with TRBD2. The CDR3 totals 16 residues. In germline, CDR1 is LGHNA, CDR2 YNFKEQ. V shed 0 bases and J 4 bases; nucleotides not matched to a gene: 6. The DNA for the CDR3 is TGTGCCAGCAGCCAAGATCGGGGCGGGAGTTACAATGAGCAGTTCTTC. It encodes CASSQDRGGSYNEQFF.

This clone was observed many times. CDR3 residues: CASSFLGDQPQHF. DNA of the CDR3: TGTGCCAGCAGTTTCCTGGGGGATCAGCCCCAGCATTTT. This sequence joins TRBV27 and TRBJ1-5, with a weak D call TRBD1 (5 bases). This CDR3 comprises 13 residues. Germline CDR1 is MNHEY and CDR2 is SMNVEV (reference sequence). Trimming took off 3 bases at V and 5 bases at J, with 8 bases between the two ends.

This clone has a count of ten or more. The CDR3 protein is CASSLTGGVQPQHF. The CDR3 DNA is TGTGCCAGCAGTCTTACAGGGGGGGTTCAGCCCCAGCATTTT. The chain couples TRBV12-3 or TRBV12-4 to TRBJ1-5; 8 positions agree with TRBD1. The CDR3 runs 14 residues. The junction had 6 bases not matched to a gene; V was cut back by 5 bases and J by 6 bases.

This clone has a count of ten or more. The V call is TRBV25-1, the J call TRBJ2-6; D unresolved. V lost 6 bases and J 0 bases, leaving 3 bases between the germline ends. Germline values: CDR1 MGHDK, CDR2 SYGVNS. The CDR3 consists of 13 residues. The CDR3 region is CASRVSGANVLTF. As DNA, the CDR3 is TGTGCCAGCAGGGTCTCTGGGGCCAACGTCCTGACTTTC.

The CDR3 is CASSHWTVGRETQYF. The CDR3 bases are TGTGCCAGCAGCCATTGGACAGTAGGAAGAGAGACCCAGTACTTC. This rearrangement joins TRBV5-6 to TRBJ2-5; perhaps TRBD1 as D (6 bases). Trimming shortened V by 4 bases and J by 4 bases, and 17 bases separated the two germline ends. This CDR3 is 15 amino acids long. Germline CDR1 SGHDT, CDR2 YYEEEE.

This clone appeared many times. The chain has TRBV6-2 or TRBV6-3 and TRBJ1-1, with D perhaps TRBD1 (5 bases). The CDR3 is 15 residues long. The germline V gene encodes CDR1 MNHEY and CDR2 SVGEGT. With 6 bases removed from V and 3 bases from J, the gap between germline ends came to 17 bases. CDR3: CASRTRWGDDTEAFF. CDR3 bases: TGTGCCAGCAGGACGCGATGGGGGGACGACACTGAAGCTTTCTTT.

In this sample, this clone turned up a few times. The CDR3 region has the DNA TGTGCCAGCAGCCTCTGTGGTTGGGGCAACCTCCGAGAGACCCAGTACTTC. Amino acids: CASSLCGWGNLRETQYF. The V call is TRBV6-2 or TRBV6-3, the J call TRBJ2-5; maybe TRBD1 (5 bases). The CDR3 is 17 residues long. Germline V lookup: CDR1 MNHEY, CDR2 SVGEGT. V was cut by 6 bases and J by 4 bases, with 24 bases left in between.

Worth noting for this clone: Just one base apart from a much larger clone, this may be a read error. Within the sample, other DNA sequences also encode this same CDR3. The rearrangement uses TRBV24-1 and TRBJ2-5, with D maybe TRBD1 (5 bases). The ends were cut back, 3 bases at V and 11 bases at J, with 12 bases in the middle. The germline V gene encodes CDR1 KGHDR and CDR2 SFDVKD. This CDR3 is built from 12 residues. The CDR3 is CATSDPQRTQYF. The DNA of the CDR3 is TGTGCCACCAGTGATCCCCAAAGGACACAGTACTTC.

This clone was counted many times. The chain carries TRBV4-3 and TRBJ2-2; D is unclear. Trimming stripped 0 bases from V and 7 bases from J, with 12 bases between. Germline V gene data show CDR1 as LGHNA and CDR2 as YSLEER. CDR3 length: 15 amino acids. CDR3 nucleotides: TGCGCCAGCAGCCAAGAGGCTGGAGTTGACGGGGAGCTGTTTTTT. Translated, it gives CASSQEAGVDGELFF.

The CDR3 protein is CAWKKGSRGRSYEQYF. The CDR3 nucleotides read TGTGCCTGGAAGAAGGGTTCCAGGGGGCGGTCCTACGAGCAGTACTTC. This chain joins TRBV30 and TRBJ2-7; TRBD1 agrees at 8 bases. CDR3 length equals 16 residues. The junction had 12 bases not matched to a gene; V was cut back by 4 bases and J by 1 base. Germline-derived CDR1 and CDR2 are GTSNPN and SVGIG (reference sequence). Full variable domain (rest looked up from reference TRBV30 and TRBJ2-7): SQTIHQWPATLVQPVGSPLSLECTVEGTSNPNLYWYRQAAGRGLQLLFYSVGIGQISSEVPQNLSASRPQDRQFILSSKKLLLSDSGFYLCAWKKGSRGRSYEQYFGPGTRLTVT.

There are many counts of this clone. The genes are TRBV6-1 and TRBJ2-4, with D unresolved. The V end was cut by 5 bases, the J end by 9 bases, with 8 bases between. Germline V gives CDR1 MNHNS, CDR2 SASEGT. The CDR3 is made up of 11 amino acids. CDR3 in DNA: TGTGCCAGCAGTTACGGAAGCATTCAGTACTTC. This codes for CASSYGSIQYF.

The CDR3 here is CASSETHVDVNTEAFF. The CDR3 bases are TGTGCCAGCAGCGAGACACATGTGGACGTGAACACTGAAGCTTTCTTT. This chain joins TRBV9 and TRBJ1-1, with D hard to call. The CDR3 is made up of 16 amino acids. Trimming pared 3 bases from V and 0 bases from J, leaving 15 bases between. CDR1 and CDR2 (germline): SGDLS, YYNGEE.

There are many counts of this clone. V is TRBV28 and J is TRBJ2-1, with D possibly matching TRBD1 (5 bases). There are 14 residues in the CDR3. The V end was cut by 8 bases, the J end by 6 bases, with 17 bases between. Germline CDR1 is MDHEN and CDR2 is SYDVKM. CDR3 region: CASGKPRQSNEQFF. CDR3 sequence (DNA): TGTGCCAGCGGGAAACCAAGACAGTCCAATGAGCAGTTCTTC.

This clone has ten or more counts. The same CDR3 arises from other DNA sequences in this sample as well. J is TRBJ1-2 and V is TRBV2; D ambiguous. There are 13 residues in the CDR3. Per germline, CDR1 SNHLY and CDR2 FYNNEI. V lost 4 bases to trimming and J lost 4 bases, with 10 bases between them. The CDR3 sequence: CASSGDAGYGYTF. The CDR3 DNA sequence: TGTGCCAGCAGTGGAGACGCGGGCTATGGCTACACCTTC.

Regarding this clone: Possible read error: a much larger clone is one base away. The V and J genes are TRBV6-1 and TRBJ2-4; TRBD2 might be the D (5 bases). CDR3 length: 12 amino acids. From germline, CDR1 is MNHNS and CDR2 SASEGT. CDR3 bases: TGTGCCAGCATTGAATGGCGGGCCGATCAGTACTTC. Protein: CASIEWRADQYF.

This sequence joins TRBV14 and TRBJ2-3; TRBD2 matches 7 bases. The germline CDR1 and CDR2 sequences are SGHDN and FVKESK. The V segment lost 1 base and the J segment 6 bases; nucleotides outside the gene matches: 10. The CDR3 runs 16 residues. CDR3 in amino acids: CASSQGPAGEGDTQYF. The CDR3, as DNA: TGTGCCAGCAGCCAAGGACCGGCGGGAGAGGGGGATACGCAGTATTTT.